This note documents a single TCR beta chain sequence. Its matching antigen is unknown. The sample is drawn from a study of shared clonotypes between healthy human individuals. Whole-study results and caveats: It was only blood that was sampled, and tissue repertoires likely differ.

Genomic DNA of each subset was evenly split across several immunoSEQ plates. TCRdb's table, derived via immunoSEQ multiplex PCR, lists solely in-frame clones and lacks some. This table has 490,000 or so clones, around 80% appearing once. The CDR3 has 17 residues. J was trimmed by 6 bases and V by 1 base; bases with no gene match: 11. CDR1 LGHNA and CDR2 YNFKEQ come from the germline V gene. The sequenced material came from PBMCs. The chain joins TRBV4-2 to TRBJ2-1, with 8 bases fitting TRBD2. The origin of this receptor is a woman aged 35 to 49 in good health. Some clones in this sample may be carry-over from other donors' samples. The CDR3 coding sequence is TGTGCCAGCAGCCAAGCTCGTAGTGCGGGAGGTATCAATGAGCAGTTCTTC. This gives the protein CASSQARSAGGINEQFF.